This T cell receptor beta chain was sequenced for a study of neurological immune-mediated disorders. One entry per CDR3 protein results from TCRdb running MiXCR on the 5' RACE reads. The table has about 41,000 distinct CDR3 sequences, about 14% seen once; the top ten hold approximately 3.5%. This CDR3 is built from 16 residues. Germline-derived CDR1 and CDR2 are SGHVS and FQNEAQ. Trimming removed 5 bases from V and 10 bases from J; junction bases left unmatched: 11. At least ten counts were recorded for this clonotype. This sequence joins TRBV7-8 and TRBJ1-6; 10 bases align to TRBD1. The receptor was isolated from a woman aged 55-70 years with HTLV-1-associated myelopathy (HAM/TSP). Sequenced material: CD4+ T cells from blood. The CDR3: CASSLIAGQGGSPLHF. CDR3 nucleotide sequence: TGTGCCAGCAGCCTAATTGCTGGACAGGGGGGCTCACCCCTCCACTTT.